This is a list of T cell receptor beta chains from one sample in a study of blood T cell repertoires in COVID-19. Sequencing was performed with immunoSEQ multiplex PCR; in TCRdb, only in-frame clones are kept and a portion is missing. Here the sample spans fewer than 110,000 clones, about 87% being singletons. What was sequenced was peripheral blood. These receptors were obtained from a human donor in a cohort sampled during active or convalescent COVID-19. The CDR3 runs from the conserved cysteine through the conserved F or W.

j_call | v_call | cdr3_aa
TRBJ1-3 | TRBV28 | CASQQGAQGNTIYF
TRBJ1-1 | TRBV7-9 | CASSLGWSNAEAFF
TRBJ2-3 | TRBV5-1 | CASSFEGASTDTQYF
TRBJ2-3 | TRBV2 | CASSAKQGGADTQYF
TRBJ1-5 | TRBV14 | CASSQGLQGTSNQPQHF
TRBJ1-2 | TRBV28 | CASSLSGAGGKNYGYTF
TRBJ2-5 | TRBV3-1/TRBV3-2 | CASSQGRVGETQYF
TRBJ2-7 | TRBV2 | CASSPLYEQYF
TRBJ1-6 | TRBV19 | CASSLGTGANSPLHF
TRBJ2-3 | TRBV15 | CATSRDPSSDTQYF
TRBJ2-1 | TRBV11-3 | CASSSDPGSYNEQFF
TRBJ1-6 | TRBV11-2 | CASSLTGYNSPLHF
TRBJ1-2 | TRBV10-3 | CAISLAGAINYGYTF
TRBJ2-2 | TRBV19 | CASRVLTGANTGELFF
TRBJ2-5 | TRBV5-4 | CASSSPGVVAGVQETQYF
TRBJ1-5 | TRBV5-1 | CASSLEGTASNQPQHF
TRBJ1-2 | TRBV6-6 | CASSYSGAGLVGYTF
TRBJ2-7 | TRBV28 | CASSLTGRPPEQYF
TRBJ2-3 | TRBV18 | CASSPRASGGKLDTQYF
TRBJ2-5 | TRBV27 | CASRSSGGETQYF
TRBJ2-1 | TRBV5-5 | CASNGQGRDPYNEQFF
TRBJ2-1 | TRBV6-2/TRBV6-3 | CASSKAGGVYNEQFF
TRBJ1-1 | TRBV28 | CASSLLQEGGTEAFF
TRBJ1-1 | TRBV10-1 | CASSRTGQRTEAFF
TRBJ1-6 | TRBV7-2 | CASSQHGGDRYSPLHF
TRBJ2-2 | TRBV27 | CASSQSRGLFANTGELFF
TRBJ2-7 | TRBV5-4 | CASSTGQGAPLEQYF